The 6 T cell receptor beta chains reported below all come from one sample, sequenced in a study of T cells in Graves' hyperthyroidism and ophthalmopathy. Using RNA transcripts as the source, TCR beta CDR3 regions were amplified. The HTBI primer set drove a first-round RT-PCR of the TCR CDR3. TCRdb re-derived calls from the multiplex PCR reads in MiXCR, one entry per CDR3 protein. The data hold about 300,000 distinct CDR3 sequences, with roughly 18% observed a single time. The specimen was blood. These receptors came from a man between 45 and 60 years old with Graves' ophthalmopathy.

This clonotype has just a few counts. The chain's CDR3 is CASSLNAGRGETQYF. The CDR3 nucleotides read TGTGCCAGCAGCTTAAACGCAGGGAGAGGAGAGACCCAGTACTTC. The chain is built from TRBV7-3 and TRBJ2-5; either TRBD1 or TRBD2 may fit D (5 bases each). V was shortened by 1 base and J by 4 bases, with 13 bases between the two germline ends. Germline V gene sequence: CDR1 SGHTA, CDR2 FQGTGA. The CDR3 is 15 amino acids.

The V and J genes are TRBV6-6 and TRBJ2-7, with 8 bases aligning to TRBD2. V trimming: 2 bases; J trimming: 4 bases; junction bases outside the gene matches: 7. Germline V gives CDR1 MNHNY, CDR2 SVGAGI (reference sequence). This CDR3 region has 15 residues. Here the CDR3 DNA reads TGTGCCAGCAGTTACCGGAGCGGGAGTGGTTACGAGCAGTACTTC. It translates to CASSYRSGSGYEQYF.

Many counts were recorded for this clonotype. This chain uses TRBV24-1 with TRBJ2-3, with 10 bases that match TRBD2. Germline V gene lookup returns CDR1 KGHDR and CDR2 SFDVKD. This CDR3 has 16 amino acids. Trimming cost V 4 bases and J 0 bases; bases outside gene matches: 3. DNA for the CDR3: TGTGCCACCAGTGACCGGACTAGCGGAAGCACAGATACGCAGTATTTT. Protein: CATSDRTSGSTDTQYF.

V gene TRBV5-1 combines with J gene TRBJ1-1; D not certain. The germline V gene has CDR1 SGHRS and CDR2 YFSETQ. Trimming took off 0 bases at V and 4 bases at J, with 4 bases between the two ends. The CDR3 extends over 12 amino acids. The CDR3 DNA sequence: TGCGCCAGCAGCTTGGAGACCACTGAAGCTTTCTTT. It encodes CASSLETTEAFF. Full variable domain (remainder filled in from reference TRBV5-1 and TRBJ1-1): KAGVTQTPRYLIKTRGQQVTLSCSPISGHRSVSWYQQTPGQGLQFLFEYFSETQRNKGNFPGRFSGRQFSNSRSEMNVSTLELGDSALYLCASSLETTEAFFGQGTRLTVV.

This clonotype was detected a few times. The chain joins TRBV20-1 to TRBJ1-1; D not certain. CDR1 is DFQATT, CDR2 SNEGSKA, per germline (reference sequence). Trimming took 3 bases from V and 0 from J, leaving 14 bases between them. There are 15 residues in the CDR3. The CDR3: CSASSVQVLNTEAFF. The CDR3 DNA follows: TGCAGTGCTAGTTCTGTCCAGGTGTTGAACACTGAAGCTTTCTTT.

The chain joins TRBV25-1 to TRBJ2-1; D possibly corresponds to TRBD1 (6 bases). From germline, CDR1 is MGHDK and CDR2 SYGVNS. V lost 3 bases, J lost 3 bases, and 15 bases lay in between. CDR3 length: 16 residues. CDR3 amino acids: CASSDTPGTIYNEQFF. CDR3 coding DNA: TGTGCCAGCAGTGACACCCCCGGGACAATCTACAATGAGCAGTTCTTC.